This T cell receptor (beta chain) came from a study of chemoradiotherapy in HPV16-positive cancers. Libraries were prepared by immunoSEQ multiplex PCR; TCRdb keeps only in-frame clonotypes and omits some of them. The sample lists about 4,400 clones; approximately 77% were seen once. The junction had 0 bases not matched to a gene; V was cut back by 4 bases and J by 0 bases. Germline V lookup: CDR1 MRHNA, CDR2 SNTAGT. This CDR3 contains 15 residues. This receptor was obtained from a human donor with HPV-associated anogenital cancer. The sample was tumor tissue, taken from a patient who underwent chemoradiotherapy. The chain combines TRBV6-4 with TRBJ2-3; 11 bases agree with TRBD2. The CDR3 DNA reads TGTGCCAGCAGTGGACTAGCGGGGAGCACAGATACGCAGTATTTT. Translating it yields CASSGLAGSTDTQYF.